These 8 T cell receptor beta chains were sequenced from one sample in a study of blood T cell repertoires in COVID-19 (dated by TCRdb to about 2020). The library came from the immunoSEQ multiplex PCR assay. TCRdb limited this immuneACCESS table to in-frame rearrangements with V and J called. A share of clones is missing; checked studies link under half to unresolved V genes, and the rest is unexplained. This sample has roughly 380,000 clones in its table, and roughly 84% of those were observed once. The ten most abundant clones make up 2.5% to 3.5% of the sample. The specimen was PBMCs or T cells enriched from blood (not recorded which). The receptor source for this set is a woman aged 25 to 45 who had recovered from COVID-19.

V gene TRBV27 combines with J gene TRBJ1-1, with D unresolved. V was pared by 3 bases and J by 5 bases, with 10 bases between. Germline-derived CDR1 and CDR2 are MNHEY and SMNVEV (reference sequence). The CDR3 spans 13 residues. CDR3 sequence reads: CASSLLRSTEAFF. The DNA for the CDR3 is TGTGCCAGCAGTTTGTTGAGATCGACTGAAGCTTTCTTT.

V usage is TRBV10-1 and J usage is TRBJ1-1; 9 bases map to TRBD1. Germline V gene data show CDR1 as WNHNN and CDR2 as SYGVQD (reference sequence). CDR3 size: 14 residues. J gave up 10 bases and V 2 bases, and 8 bases lay outside the gene matches. The CDR3 region has the DNA TGCGCCAGCAGTGAGCCTGGGACAGGGTATGGAGCTTTCTTT. It specifies CASSEPGTGYGAFF.

The V and J genes are TRBV6-5 and TRBJ1-2; perhaps TRBD1 as D (5 bases). Trimming shortened V by 2 bases and J by 5 bases, and 12 bases separated the two germline ends. This CDR3 comprises 14 residues. Germline CDR1 reads MNHEY; CDR2 reads SVGAGI. As DNA, the CDR3 is TGTGCCAGCAGTTACCGGAAAGGGGATTATGGCTACACCTTC. Protein product: CASSYRKGDYGYTF.

This clone was observed a handful of times. This chain joins TRBV19 and TRBJ2-2; TRBD1 might be the D (5 bases). Germline values: CDR1 LNHDA, CDR2 SQIVND (reference sequence). The CDR3 sequence is 15 residues long. V lost 5 bases to trimming and J lost 6 bases, with 16 bases between them. For the CDR3, the DNA is TGTGCCAGTAGTTTTGACAGCCCTGGGGCCGGGGAGCTGTTTTTT. It yields the protein CASSFDSPGAGELFF. Filled out from reference TRBV19 and TRBJ2-2, the complete variable domain reads DGGITQSPKYLFRKEGQNVTLSCEQNLNHDAMYWYRQDPGQGLRLIYYSQIVNDFQKGDIAEGYSVSREKKESFPLTVTSAQKNPTAFYLCASSFDSPGAGELFFGEGSRLTVL.

The chain carries TRBV7-9 and TRBJ1-2; the D gene is possibly TRBD1 (6 bases). Germline values: CDR1 SEHNR, CDR2 FQNEAQ (reference sequence). Trimming removed 5 bases at V and 4 bases at J, with 20 bases between. The CDR3 covers 16 residues. The DNA for the CDR3 is TGTGCCAGCAGCGGAACCGGGACACCGGAGGTCTATGGCTACACCTTC. Translated, it gives CASSGTGTPEVYGYTF.

This chain joins TRBV19 and TRBJ2-7; 9 bases are a match to TRBD1. Germline V CDR1 and CDR2: LNHDA, SQIVND (reference sequence). V was pared by 5 bases and J by 5 bases, with 10 bases of the junction left unmatched. This CDR3 is 15 amino acids long. CDR3: CASSGRDRAGNEQYF. In DNA form, the CDR3 reads TGTGCCAGTAGTGGTCGGGACAGGGCGGGAAACGAGCAGTACTTC.

This clone has more than one count but fewer than ten. The V and J genes are TRBV18 and TRBJ1-2; 7 nucleotides match TRBD1. With 3 bases clipped from V and 4 bases from J, the junction kept 17 bases outside the gene matches. The CDR3 sequence is 18 residues long. CDR1 and CDR2 from the germline V gene are KGHSH and LQKENI. CDR3 protein: CASSPQTGSYQGFYGYTF. The CDR3 DNA reads TGTGCCAGCTCACCCCAGACAGGGTCTTACCAAGGCTTCTATGGCTACACCTTC.

The gene calls are TRBV11-2 and TRBJ2-5, with D perhaps TRBD1 (6 bases). Germline CDR1 SGHAT, CDR2 FQNNGV. The CDR3 is 17 amino acids. Trimming took 5 bases from V and 2 from J, leaving 21 bases between them. Here the CDR3 DNA reads TGTGCCAGCAGCACCCTACCGACCTGGACAGATCAAGAGACCCAGTACTTC. Translating it yields CASSTLPTWTDQETQYF.